What follows are 27 T cell receptor beta chains derived from one specimen sequenced in a study of graft-versus-host responses after intestinal transplantation. The table came from immunoSEQ multiplex PCR; TCRdb's copy has only in-frame clones and leaves some out. The sample has fewer than 95,000 clones, under 95% seen once. Which antigens these TCRs recognize remains unknown. The sample consisted of unstimulated CD8+ T cells sorted from spleen or lymph node cells, taken before transplant. The receptor set was obtained from a human donor who was the organ donor for an intestinal transplant.

This clone was counted a single time. The genes are TRBV7-2 and TRBJ2-1; weak D call: TRBD1 (6 bases). This CDR3 has 14 residues. V was clipped by 1 base and J by 5 bases, with 9 bases between them. Germline V gene lookup returns CDR1 SGHTA and CDR2 FQGNSA. The CDR3 loop is CASSLGRGHNEQFF. DNA of the CDR3: TGTGCCAGCAGCTTAGGCAGGGGCCACAATGAGCAGTTCTTC.

The chain combines TRBV4-1 with TRBJ2-1; 8 bases match TRBD2. CDR3 length equals 16 residues. V shed 5 bases, J shed 4 bases, and the junction held 10 bases outside the gene matches. Germline V lookup: CDR1 MGHRA, CDR2 YSYEKL. The CDR3 reads CASSTPGGPSYNEQFF. Here the CDR3 DNA reads TGCGCCAGCAGCACCCCGGGGGGGCCGTCGTACAATGAGCAGTTCTTC.

V gene TRBV6-6 combines with J gene TRBJ2-1; D gene uncertain. Trimming pared 7 bases from V and 1 base from J, leaving 8 bases between. This CDR3 comprises 13 residues. Per the germline V gene, CDR1 is MNHNY and CDR2 is SVGAGI (reference sequence). The CDR3 here is CASTEVSYNEQFF. The CDR3 nucleotides are TGTGCCAGCACAGAGGTTTCCTACAATGAGCAGTTCTTC.

This clone came up once. The V gene is TRBV9, the J gene TRBJ2-1; the match to TRBD2 covers 10 bases. Germline CDR1 and CDR2: SGDLS and YYNGEE. Trimming took 1 base from V and 6 from J; bases not matched to a gene: 1. This CDR3 has 14 amino acids. CDR3 sequence (DNA): TGTGCCAGCAGCGTAAGCGGGGGGGGCAATGAGCAGTTCTTC. Its protein is CASSVSGGGNEQFF.

The chain joins TRBV19 to TRBJ1-2, with D unclear. This CDR3 has 15 residues. Trimming pared 3 bases from V and 4 bases from J, leaving 15 bases between. In germline, CDR1 is LNHDA, CDR2 SQIVND (reference sequence). The chain's CDR3 is CASSIIATGGYGYTF. For the CDR3, the DNA is TGTGCCAGTAGTATCATAGCTACCGGTGGCTATGGCTACACCTTC.

The chain is built from TRBV7-8 and TRBJ2-3; 10 bases are shared with TRBD2. CDR3 length: 17 residues. The trim removed 2 bases at V and 2 bases at J, leaving 7 bases unmatched. Germline CDR1 and CDR2: SGHVS and FQNEAQ. The CDR3 is CASSLPTSGISTDTQYF. The CDR3 bases are TGTGCCAGCAGCTTACCCACTAGCGGGATTTCCACAGATACGCAGTATTTT.

V gene TRBV7-3 combines with J gene TRBJ2-2; D call uncertain. This CDR3 has 12 amino acids. CDR1 is SGHTA and CDR2 is FQGTGA in the germline V gene. Trimming took 4 bases from V and 3 from J, leaving 3 bases between them. CDR3 region: CASSSYTGELFF. The CDR3 DNA reads as TGTGCCAGCAGCTCGTACACCGGGGAGCTGTTTTTT.

The chain links TRBV7-6 to TRBJ2-1; D is perhaps TRBD1 (5 bases). The ends were cut back, 1 base at V and 9 bases at J, with 13 bases in the middle. Per germline, CDR1 SGHVS and CDR2 FNYEAQ. CDR3 length: 14 amino acids. The CDR3 loop is CASSLVRQFSEQFF. Here the CDR3 DNA reads TGTGCCAGCAGCTTAGTGCGACAGTTCAGTGAGCAGTTCTTC.

This clone showed up just a few times. The rearrangement joins TRBV19 to TRBJ1-1; a weak D match, TRBD1 (6 bases). V was cut by 11 bases and J by 3 bases, with 19 bases left in between. CDR3 size: 14 residues. Germline V gives CDR1 LNHDA, CDR2 SQIVND (reference sequence). DNA of the CDR3: TGTGCCGTGTCACCGGGAGGGGGGGACACTGAAGCTTTCTTT. It codes for CAVSPGGGDTEAFF.

This clone was observed a single time. The gene calls are TRBV4-1 and TRBJ1-1, with TRBD1 identical over 8 bases. Trimming removed 3 bases from V and 1 base from J; junction bases left unmatched: 4. CDR1 is MGHRA, CDR2 YSYEKL, per germline. This CDR3 spans 15 amino acids. The CDR3 region has the DNA TGCGCCAGCAGCCAGATGGGACAGGCGAACACTGAAGCTTTCTTT. This translates into CASSQMGQANTEAFF.

The chain couples TRBV4-1 to TRBJ2-1; TRBD2 matches at 10 bases. The CDR3 contains 17 residues. Looked up from germline, CDR1 is MGHRA and CDR2 is YSYEKL. J lost 3 bases, V lost 1 base, and 6 bases had no gene match. CDR3 sequence reads: CASSQGSSGGNYNEQFF. In DNA form, the CDR3 reads TGCGCCAGCAGCCAAGGGAGTAGCGGGGGGAACTACAATGAGCAGTTCTTC.

The genes are TRBV7-6 and TRBJ2-7; 9 bases are a match to TRBD1. This CDR3 has 15 amino acids. J lost 3 bases, V lost 0 bases, and 3 bases had no gene match. Germline V lookup: CDR1 SGHVS, CDR2 FNYEAQ. CDR3 loop: CASSLAHRGHYEQYF. In DNA form, the CDR3 reads TGTGCCAGCAGCTTAGCGCACAGGGGGCACTACGAGCAGTACTTC. Filled out from reference TRBV7-6 and TRBJ2-7, the complete variable domain reads GAGVSQSPRYKVTKRGQDVALRCDPISGHVSLYWYRQALGQGPEFLTYFNYEAQQDKSGLPNDRFSAERPEGSISTLTIQRTEQRDSAMYRCASSLAHRGHYEQYFGPGTRLTVT.

The chain combines TRBV6-1 with TRBJ2-2; maybe TRBD2 (5 bases). CDR1 and CDR2 from the germline V gene are MNHNS and SASEGT. The length of the CDR3 is 12 residues. The V gene lost 6 bases and the J gene lost 5 bases, with 7 bases spanning the gap. CDR3 DNA: TGTGCCAGCAGGAGGGTAACCGGGGAGCTGTTTTTT. It is translated as CASRRVTGELFF.

The chain carries TRBV9 and TRBJ2-7; weak D call: TRBD1 (6 bases). V lost 0 bases, J lost 7 bases, and 14 bases lay in between. The germline gives CDR1 SGDLS, CDR2 YYNGEE. The CDR3 consists of 14 residues. CDR3: CASSVESQGQEQYF. CDR3 DNA sequence: TGTGCCAGCAGCGTAGAGTCGCAGGGGCAGGAGCAGTACTTC.

This clone was recorded once. V usage is TRBV5-4 and J usage is TRBJ1-2; D is ambiguous. Looked up from germline, CDR1 is SGHNT and CDR2 is YYREEE (reference sequence). CDR3 length equals 15 residues. Trimming took 0 bases from V and 1 from J, leaving 10 bases between them. The chain's CDR3 is CASSLEVRLNYGYTF. CDR3 DNA: TGTGCCAGCAGCTTGGAGGTCAGACTTAACTATGGCTACACCTTC.

J is TRBJ1-1 and V is TRBV5-8; possibly TRBD1 for D (5 bases). This CDR3 has 14 residues. Trimming cost V 5 bases and J 1 base, with 12 bases left between them. Germline lookup yields CDR1 SGHTS and CDR2 YDEGEE. The CDR3 DNA reads as TGTGCCAGCAGTCCCCCGACAGAGAACACTGAAGCTTTCTTT. It is translated as CASSPPTENTEAFF.

The V gene is TRBV27, the J gene TRBJ2-7; TRBD1 might be the D (5 bases). This CDR3 is 12 amino acids long. Per the germline V gene, CDR1 is MNHEY and CDR2 is SMNVEV (reference sequence). V lost 7 bases and J lost 3, with 10 bases in between. DNA of the CDR3: TGTGCCAGCAAGGGGTATAACTACGAGCAGTACTTC. Residues: CASKGYNYEQYF.

This clone was seen once. The rearrangement links TRBV19 to TRBJ2-2, with D possibly being TRBD2 (5 bases). Trimming shortened V by 5 bases and J by 4 bases, and 8 bases separated the two germline ends. This CDR3 contains 13 residues. Looked up from germline, CDR1 is LNHDA and CDR2 is SQIVND (reference sequence). CDR3 coding DNA: TGTGCCAGTAGTTGGGGAGTCACCGGGGAGCTGTTTTTT. It specifies CASSWGVTGELFF.

The J gene is TRBJ1-5, the V gene TRBV4-3, with D uncertain. The V end was cut by 1 base, the J end by 1 base, with 11 bases between. CDR1 and CDR2 (germline): LGHNA, YSLEER. The CDR3 consists of 16 residues. The CDR3 DNA follows: TGCGCCAGCAGCCAAGGACGGGGTCTAAGCAATCAGCCCCAGCATTTT. Amino acids: CASSQGRGLSNQPQHF.

The chain combines TRBV30 with TRBJ2-1; TRBD1 matches 7 bases. CDR1 is GTSNPN and CDR2 is SVGIG in the germline V gene (reference sequence). V shed 8 bases, J shed 3 bases, and the junction held 7 bases outside the gene matches. The CDR3 loop spans 13 amino acids. The CDR3: CASDREGYNEQFF. For the CDR3, the DNA is TGTGCCAGTGACAGGGAAGGCTACAATGAGCAGTTCTTC.

The chain recombines TRBV4-3 with TRBJ1-2; D is ambiguous. This CDR3 contains 16 residues. V was cut by 1 base and J by 5 bases, with 17 bases left in between. Germline CDR1 is LGHNA and CDR2 is YSLEER. CDR3 DNA sequence: TGCGCCAGCAGCCAAGTTGGAGGAGCCTTTAGGTATGGCTACACCTTC. It codes for CASSQVGGAFRYGYTF.

V gene TRBV5-6 combines with J gene TRBJ2-5; 9 bases align to TRBD2. V was clipped by 4 bases and J by 2 bases; unmatched bases: 6. The CDR3 is made up of 15 amino acids. Germline lookup yields CDR1 SGHDT and CDR2 YYEEEE. DNA of the CDR3: TGTGCCAGCAGCCTAGCGGGGATAGGTCAAGAGACCCAGTACTTC. Its protein product is CASSLAGIGQETQYF.

The V and J genes are TRBV27 and TRBJ1-2; a possible D gene is TRBD1 (5 bases). This CDR3 comprises 15 residues. Trimming pared 2 bases from V and 5 bases from J, leaving 15 bases between. Germline CDR1 MNHEY, CDR2 SMNVEV (reference sequence). CDR3 in amino acids: CASSLTSAGVYGYTF. The CDR3 bases are TGTGCCAGCAGTTTAACCTCTGCGGGGGTTTATGGCTACACCTTC.

The CDR3 reads CASSRPEQQPQHF. The CDR3 nucleotides read TGTGCCAGCAGTCGCCCGGAGCAACAGCCCCAGCATTTT. The V and J genes are TRBV28 and TRBJ1-5; D remains unclear. Germline assignment: CDR1 MDHEN and CDR2 SYDVKM. The V end lost 5 bases, the J end lost 7 bases, and 12 bases lay between the germline ends. This CDR3 has 13 amino acids.

The V and J genes are TRBV19 and TRBJ1-2, with D tentatively TRBD1 (5 bases). There are 15 residues in the CDR3. From germline, CDR1 is LNHDA and CDR2 SQIVND (reference sequence). Trimming shortened V by 1 base and J by 4 bases, and 13 bases separated the two germline ends. The CDR3 here is CASSIADRNLYGYTF. The CDR3 bases are TGTGCCAGTAGTATAGCCGACAGAAACCTCTATGGCTACACCTTC.

This chain joins TRBV19 and TRBJ2-6, with a tentative D call TRBD2 (6 bases). The V end was cut by 9 bases, the J end by 3 bases, with 30 bases between. This CDR3 is built from 20 residues. Per the germline V gene, CDR1 is LNHDA and CDR2 is SQIVND (reference sequence). CDR3 region: CASSPGTAAGPGDGANVLTF. CDR3 nucleotide sequence: TGTGCCAGCTCCCCCGGGACCGCGGCGGGACCCGGGGATGGGGCCAACGTCCTGACTTTC.

This clone was seen once. The chain employs TRBV6-5 and TRBJ2-3, with 8 bases that match TRBD2. Germline V lookup: CDR1 MNHEY, CDR2 SVGAGI. V dropped 6 bases and J dropped 13; count of bases not matched to a gene: 12. This CDR3 spans 13 amino acids. The CDR3 sequence: CASSPLVGAGEYF. The CDR3 DNA reads as TGTGCCAGCAGCCCCTTGGTGGGAGCGGGGGAGTATTTT.